A selection of T cell receptor beta chains follows, all from one sample in a study of T cell repertoires in cytomegalovirus infection. In TCRdb, the reads were re-called with MiXCR into one record per CDR3 protein. The sample has roughly 150,000 distinct CDR3 sequences, roughly a third seen once. Antigens of these TCRs are unknown. The sample here was CD8+ T cells from cultured PBMCs, taken from culture after CMV antigen stimulation. These receptors all stem from a human donor in good health (CMV status not recorded). Some clones in this sample may be carry-over from other donors' samples. CDR3s include the opening cysteine and the closing phenylalanine or tryptophan. D genes are given only for firm matches. Part of the rows lack a size; the others show once, few, many or a class for expanded clones.

size,V,J,D,DNA,CDR3
few,TRBV11-2,TRBJ2-1,.,TGTGCCAGCAGCTTAGACTTACCCTGGGCCAATGAGCAGTTCTTC,CASSLDLPWANEQFF
.,TRBV6-5,TRBJ2-7,TRBD1,TGTGCCAACAGTCTGCAGGGGGCCAACGAGCAGTACTTC,CANSLQGANEQYF
.,TRBV6-1,TRBJ2-3,.,TGTGCCAGCAGCGATACAGGGCCAGCGCAGTATTTT,CASSDTGPAQYF
few,TRBV3-1,TRBJ2-1,TRBD2,TGTGCCAGCAGCCAGATTTCCGGGGGGATTGAGCAGTTCTTC,CASSQISGGIEQFF
many,TRBV6-1,TRBJ2-1,TRBD1,TGTGCCAGCCATCCCGACCCAGGGGGCTTTTACAATGAGCAGTTCTTC,CASHPDPGGFYNEQFF
.,TRBV11-3,TRBJ2-3,TRBD2,TGTGCCAGCAGCCGGGGACTAGCGGGGGATAGGTATTTT,CASSRGLAGDRYF
.,TRBV23-1,TRBJ1-5,TRBD1,TGCGCCAGCAGTCAGGACCCTCCAAAGGGGGCAATTAATCAGCCCCAGCATTTT,CASSQDPPKGAINQPQHF
.,TRBV20-1,TRBJ1-2,.,TGCAGTGCCCTTTCCCCTCCCAGGACCTATGGCTACACCTTC,CSALSPPRTYGYTF
.,TRBV19,TRBJ2-2,TRBD1,TGTGCCACCACCGGACAGGGTGGAACCGGGGAGCTGTTTTTT,CATTGQGGTGELFF
few,TRBV4-1,TRBJ1-2,TRBD1,TGCGCCAGCAGCCACGTAGGACAGGGTTATGGCTACACCTTC,CASSHVGQGYGYTF
.,TRBV2,TRBJ2-7,.,TGTGCCAGCCAAGGGGCAGCCTACGAGCAGTACTTC,CASQGAAYEQYF
many,TRBV7-6,TRBJ2-7,.,TGTGCCAGCAGCCCTGGGGGATACGAGCAGTACTTC,CASSPGGYEQYF
.,TRBV27,TRBJ1-3,.,TGTGCCAGCAGTTCTGACGGCCCGTCCTCTGGAAACACCATATATTTT,CASSSDGPSSGNTIYF
many,TRBV19,TRBJ1-2,.,TGTGCCAGTAGTATATCTGGTATCTATGGCTACACCTTC,CASSISGIYGYTF
few,TRBV28,TRBJ1-1,.,TGTGCCAGCAGTACCCTCCGTGCGGGGGCACAGACTGAAGCTTTCTTT,CASSTLRAGAQTEAFF
few,TRBV2,TRBJ1-1,.,TGTGCCAGCCCCGTCCGGAACACTGAAGCTTTCTTT,CASPVRNTEAFF
.,TRBV27,TRBJ1-3,.,TGTGCCAGCAGGCCCGGGTCTCCTGGAAACACCATATATTTT,CASRPGSPGNTIYF
few,TRBV27,TRBJ1-1,TRBD1,TGTGCCAGCAGCGTGGACAGGGCGAACACTGAAGCTTTCTTT,CASSVDRANTEAFF
.,TRBV6-6,TRBJ2-1,.,TGTGCCAGCAGGACAGACAGCAATGAGCAGTTCTTC,CASRTDSNEQFF
.,TRBV5-8,TRBJ1-1,.,TGTGCCAGCAGCTTGGGCCCCAACAGAGACGAAGCTTTCTTT,CASSLGPNRDEAFF
few,TRBV7-2,TRBJ2-7,.,TGTGCCAGCAGCTTAGAGGGCATTAACTTCTCCTACGAGCAGTACTTC,CASSLEGINFSYEQYF
.,TRBV6-5,TRBJ2-7,.,TGTGCCAGCAGTTGGTCTCGTGAACTATCCCTTTACGAGCAGTACTTC,CASSWSRELSLYEQYF
few,TRBV27,TRBJ2-7,.,TGTGCCAGCAGGCTAGGTGCGGGGGACCCCAGGGGGCAGTACTTC,CASRLGAGDPRGQYF
many,TRBV5-4,TRBJ2-7,TRBD2,TGTGCCAGCAGCTTTAGCGGGGGACCCTACGAGCAGTACTTC,CASSFSGGPYEQYF
.,TRBV28,TRBJ1-6,.,TGTGCCAGCAGTTATACAGGGCATTCACCCCTCCACTTT,CASSYTGHSPLHF
many,TRBV7-9,TRBJ2-3,TRBD2,TGTGCCAGCAGACAAACGAGCGGGGGCCCCCGCCATACGCAGTATTTT,CASRQTSGGPRHTQYF
few,TRBV7-2,TRBJ2-3,TRBD2,TGTGCCAGTAGCTTCCCTAGCGGGGGGACAGATACGCAGTATTTT,CASSFPSGGTDTQYF
few,TRBV7-7,TRBJ2-3,.,TGTGCCAGCAGCCCCACTAGCAAGGAGAGGGATACGCAGTATTTT,CASSPTSKERDTQYF
.,TRBV4-3,TRBJ2-1,TRBD2,TGCGCCAGCAGCCCTGGACTAGACTCCTACAATGAGCAGTTCTTC,CASSPGLDSYNEQFF
.,TRBV12-3/TRBV12-4,TRBJ2-3,TRBD2,TGTGCCAGCAGTTTGACTAGCGGGGGGATTAATACGCAGTATTTT,CASSLTSGGINTQYF
.,TRBV12-3/TRBV12-4,TRBJ2-3,.,TGTGCCAGCACCTTAGGGGCCGGCACAGATACGCAGTATTTT,CASTLGAGTDTQYF
.,TRBV28,TRBJ2-7,.,TGTGCCAGCAGTTCGACAGCTCTTATCGACGAGCAGTACTTC,CASSSTALIDEQYF
many,TRBV28,TRBJ1-5,TRBD1,TGTGCCAGCAGATCGGGACAGGGTTATCAGCCCCAGCATTTT,CASRSGQGYQPQHF
many,TRBV27,TRBJ1-2,TRBD1,TGTGCCAGCAGTTTATATGGTAACACAGGGGGTGCCTATGGCTACACCTTC,CASSLYGNTGGAYGYTF
.,TRBV4-2,TRBJ2-3,TRBD2,TGTGCCAGCAGCCAAGGGGGACTAGCGGGGGGGACCACAGATACGCAGTATTTT,CASSQGGLAGGTTDTQYF
once,TRBV4-1,TRBJ1-1,TRBD1,TGCGCCAGCAGCCAAGGACAGGGGTGGGAGGTGACTGAAGCTTTCTTT,CASSQGQGWEVTEAFF
.,TRBV5-5,TRBJ2-7,TRBD2,TGTGCCAGCAGCCCGGGACTAGCGTCCGACGAGCAGTACTTC,CASSPGLASDEQYF
few,TRBV6-6,TRBJ2-1,TRBD2,TGTGCCAGCAGTTACTCGGGGGGGAGCTCCTACAATGAGCAGTTCTTC,CASSYSGGSSYNEQFF
few,TRBV7-9,TRBJ2-1,.,TGTGCCAGCAGAAATTTCGGACAGACCCCCTACAATGAGCAGTTCTTC,CASRNFGQTPYNEQFF
few,TRBV7-9,TRBJ2-5,.,TGTGCCAGCAGCACCACGGGCCAAGAGACCCAGTACTTC,CASSTTGQETQYF
many,TRBV6-5,TRBJ2-7,.,TGTGCCAGCAGCTCTCTAACAGGGTACGAGCAGTACTTC,CASSSLTGYEQYF
.,TRBV12-3/TRBV12-4,TRBJ1-3,.,TGTGCCAGCGGAGACAGTTTTTCTGGAAACACCATATATTTT,CASGDSFSGNTIYF
many,TRBV19,TRBJ2-5,TRBD2,TGTGCCACCTCGACTAGCTTGGGAGAGACCCAGTACTTC,CATSTSLGETQYF
few,TRBV18,TRBJ1-5,.,TGTGCCAGCTCGGAGACAGGTTTGGGTAACAATCAGCCCCAGCATTTT,CASSETGLGNNQPQHF
.,TRBV29-1,TRBJ2-2,TRBD1,TGCAGCGTTGTAGGGACAGGGTCGACCGGGGAGCTGTTTTTT,CSVVGTGSTGELFF
.,TRBV5-8,TRBJ2-3,TRBD1,TGTGCCAGCAGCTTGGCCCTGGGGACAGGGGCGGCAGATACGCAGTATTTT,CASSLALGTGAADTQYF
few,TRBV27,TRBJ1-5,.,TGTGCCAGCAGTTTAACGAGCAATCAGCCCCAGCATTTT,CASSLTSNQPQHF
.,TRBV27,TRBJ2-4,.,TGTGCCAGCAGTTCGGCCCCCCAGACTCTAGCCAAAAACATTCAGTACTTC,CASSSAPQTLAKNIQYF
.,TRBV4-1,TRBJ2-1,.,TGCGCCAGCAGCTCGTACCGGGGAGACGAGCAGTTCTTC,CASSSYRGDEQFF
many,TRBV6-6,TRBJ1-2,.,TGTGCCAGCAGTTACTCGAGAGAAGGCTATGGCTACACCTTC,CASSYSREGYGYTF
few,TRBV7-9,TRBJ2-1,.,TGTGCCAGCAGCTTAGCCGGGGACTTTCCCTTGAGCTCCTACAATGAGCAGTTCTTC,CASSLAGDFPLSSYNEQFF
few,TRBV5-1,TRBJ2-1,TRBD2,TGCGCCAGCAGCCTAACCGGGACTAGCGGGTCGGAGCAGTTCTTC,CASSLTGTSGSEQFF
.,TRBV18,TRBJ2-2,TRBD1,TGTGCCAGCTCTTCGGGGACAGTCACCGGGGAGCTGTTTTTT,CASSSGTVTGELFF
once,TRBV9,TRBJ1-1,.,TGTGCCAGCAGCGTAGTACTGGGGATGAACACTGAAGCTTTCTTT,CASSVVLGMNTEAFF
many,TRBV4-1,TRBJ2-7,.,TGCGCCAGCAGCCAAGTTTTGACAGGTACCTACGAGCAGTACTTC,CASSQVLTGTYEQYF
.,TRBV6-1,TRBJ2-4,.,TGTGCCAGCAGTGGGAGGGGAGGCGGGGGCCTCCTAAACATTCAGTACTTC,CASSGRGGGGLLNIQYF
.,TRBV6-5,TRBJ2-1,.,TGTGCCAGCAGCAGGGGGGAGGGGGAGTACAATGAGCAGTTCTTC,CASSRGEGEYNEQFF
.,TRBV25-1,TRBJ2-1,.,TGTGCCAGCAGTGAAGAAGGTAGGGAGACGAATGAGCAGTTCTTC,CASSEEGRETNEQFF
many,TRBV7-3,TRBJ2-5,.,TGTGCCAGCAGCTTAGGAGGGGGGGAGACCCAGTACTTC,CASSLGGGETQYF